One sample yielded the 13 T cell receptor beta chains listed below, sequenced in a study of blood T cell repertoires in COVID-19. Here immunoSEQ multiplex PCR was the method, and the copy in TCRdb shows in-frame clones only, minus some. Counted here are more than 80,000 clones, over 75% occurring once; the ten biggest clones make up more than 2%. Sequenced: peripheral blood. Receptors originate from a woman in her 70s with acute or convalescent COVID-19.

This clone has just one count. The chain joins TRBV11-3 to TRBJ2-1, with 8 bases that match TRBD2. The CDR3 runs 19 residues. V was pared by 1 base and J by 0 bases, with 11 bases of the junction left unmatched. CDR1 SGHNT and CDR2 YENEEA come from the germline V gene. The CDR3 loop is CASSLGAAGGSGSYNEQFF. The CDR3 nucleotides are TGTGCCAGCAGCTTAGGCGCCGCGGGGGGTTCCGGCTCCTACAATGAGCAGTTCTTC.

This clone was picked up one time. V usage is TRBV11-2 and J usage is TRBJ1-1, with D maybe TRBD1 (6 bases). Trimming shortened V by 2 bases and J by 4 bases, and 14 bases separated the two germline ends. The CDR3 covers 15 residues. In germline, CDR1 is SGHAT, CDR2 FQNNGV. The CDR3 coding sequence is TGTGCCAGCAGCTTAAAAATGTTAGGGGGCACTGAAGCTTTCTTT. This translates into CASSLKMLGGTEAFF. The variable domain in full, with the rest retrieved from reference TRBV11-2 and TRBJ1-1, is EAGVAQSPRYKIIEKRQSVAFWCNPISGHATLYWYQQILGQGPKLLIQFQNNGVVDDSQLPKDRFSAERLKGVDSTLKIQPAKLEDSAVYLCASSLKMLGGTEAFFGQGTRLTVV.

The chain is built from TRBV18 and TRBJ1-1; possibly TRBD1 for D (6 bases). The V end lost 2 bases, the J end lost 5 bases, and 12 bases lay between the germline ends. CDR1 KGHSH and CDR2 LQKENI come from the germline V gene. This CDR3 spans 14 amino acids. CDR3 sequence: CASSPSQGGTEAFF. The CDR3 DNA reads TGTGCCAGCTCACCATCACAGGGAGGGACTGAAGCTTTCTTT.

This sequence joins TRBV30 and TRBJ2-3; possible D gene TRBD1, 5 bases. Germline V gene data show CDR1 as GTSNPN and CDR2 as SVGIG (reference sequence). Trimming pared 1 base from V and 3 bases from J, leaving 11 bases between. The CDR3 loop spans 14 amino acids. The CDR3 DNA sequence: TGTGCCTGGAGTGGTTCCGCAGGGACAGATACGCAGTATTTT. Residues: CAWSGSAGTDTQYF.

The rearrangement links TRBV15 to TRBJ2-7; perhaps TRBD2 as D (7 bases). This CDR3 is built from 15 residues. V was cut by 5 bases and J by 2 bases, with 16 bases left in between. The germline V gene has CDR1 LNHNV and CDR2 YYDKDF (reference sequence). The CDR3: CATSFGGGQTYEQYF. As DNA, the CDR3 is TGTGCCACCAGCTTCGGCGGGGGCCAAACCTACGAGCAGTACTTC.

The V gene is TRBV2, the J gene TRBJ2-1, with D possibly matching TRBD2 (6 bases). Germline V gene sequence: CDR1 SNHLY, CDR2 FYNNEI. CDR3 length: 13 amino acids. The V end was cut by 2 bases, the J end by 8 bases, with 10 bases between. CDR3 region: CASSESGGDEQFF. The CDR3 DNA follows: TGTGCCAGCAGTGAATCCGGGGGTGATGAGCAGTTCTTC.

The chain has TRBV5-1 and TRBJ1-6; the D is unclear. The CDR3 is made up of 15 amino acids. The V gene lost 4 bases and the J gene lost 0 bases, with 8 bases spanning the gap. CDR1 is SGHRS, CDR2 YFSETQ, per germline. The CDR3 sequence: CASSPSGSYNSPLHF. The CDR3, as DNA: TGCGCCAGCAGCCCCTCCGGCTCCTATAATTCACCCCTCCACTTT. Looking up the rest from reference TRBV5-1 and TRBJ1-6 gives the full variable domain: KAGVTQTPRYLIKTRGQQVTLSCSPISGHRSVSWYQQTPGQGLQFLFEYFSETQRNKGNFPGRFSGRQFSNSRSEMNVSTLELGDSALYLCASSPSGSYNSPLHFGNGTRLTVT.

The chain combines TRBV3-1 (or the pseudogene TRBV3-2) with TRBJ1-1; a weak D match, TRBD1 (5 bases). V was shortened by 0 bases and J by 5 bases, with 7 bases between the two germline ends. The CDR3 extends over 13 amino acids. Germline values: CDR1 LGHDT, CDR2 YNNKEL (reference sequence). Here the CDR3 DNA reads TGTGCCAGCAGCCAAGAACGGGGGACTGAAGCTTTCTTT. This gives the protein CASSQERGTEAFF.

CDR3 sequence (DNA): TGCGCCAGCAGCGCTGGGGGCGGGTCCTACAATGAGCAGTTCTTC. Translating it yields CASSAGGGSYNEQFF. The genes are TRBV5-1 and TRBJ2-1; perhaps TRBD1 as D (6 bases). This CDR3 region has 15 residues. The germline V gene encodes CDR1 SGHRS and CDR2 YFSETQ. Trimming pared 4 bases from V and 1 base from J, leaving 12 bases between.

V usage is TRBV3-1 (or the pseudogene TRBV3-2) and J usage is TRBJ2-2; 7 nucleotides line up with TRBD2. CDR1 LGHDT and CDR2 YNNKEL come from the germline V gene (reference sequence). V shed 3 bases and J 5 bases; nucleotides not matched to a gene: 9. The CDR3 sequence is 16 residues long. The CDR3 DNA reads as TGTGCCAGCAGCCATATTTGGGAGGGTGTGACCGGGGAGCTGTTTTTT. The encoded protein is CASSHIWEGVTGELFF.

This chain uses TRBV5-1 with TRBJ1-3; D perhaps matches TRBD1 (6 bases). V lost 3 bases and J 11 bases, leaving 21 bases between the germline ends. CDR3 size: 15 residues. Germline CDR1 is SGHRS and CDR2 is YFSETQ. The CDR3 DNA follows: TGCGCCAGCAGCTCGGACAGCAATCCCTCAAGGGCCATATATTTT. Encoded protein: CASSSDSNPSRAIYF.

The J gene is TRBJ2-5, the V gene TRBV9; the D gene is possibly TRBD2 (6 bases). CDR3 size: 14 residues. Between the trimmed V and J ends, which lost 0 bases and 5 bases, there was a span of 11 bases. Germline CDR1 and CDR2: SGDLS and YYNGEE. CDR3 loop: CASSVVGEAETQYF. The DNA of the CDR3 is TGTGCCAGCAGCGTAGTAGGGGAGGCCGAGACCCAGTACTTC.

V is TRBV2 and J is TRBJ2-5, with 12 nucleotides matching TRBD2. This CDR3 has 15 amino acids. Germline CDR1 is SNHLY and CDR2 is FYNNEI. V gave up 6 bases and J gave up 4 bases; unmatched junction bases: 6. The CDR3 bases are TGTGCCAGCAGCTGGACTAGCGGGGAGGGAGAGACCCAGTACTTC. Protein product: CASSWTSGEGETQYF.